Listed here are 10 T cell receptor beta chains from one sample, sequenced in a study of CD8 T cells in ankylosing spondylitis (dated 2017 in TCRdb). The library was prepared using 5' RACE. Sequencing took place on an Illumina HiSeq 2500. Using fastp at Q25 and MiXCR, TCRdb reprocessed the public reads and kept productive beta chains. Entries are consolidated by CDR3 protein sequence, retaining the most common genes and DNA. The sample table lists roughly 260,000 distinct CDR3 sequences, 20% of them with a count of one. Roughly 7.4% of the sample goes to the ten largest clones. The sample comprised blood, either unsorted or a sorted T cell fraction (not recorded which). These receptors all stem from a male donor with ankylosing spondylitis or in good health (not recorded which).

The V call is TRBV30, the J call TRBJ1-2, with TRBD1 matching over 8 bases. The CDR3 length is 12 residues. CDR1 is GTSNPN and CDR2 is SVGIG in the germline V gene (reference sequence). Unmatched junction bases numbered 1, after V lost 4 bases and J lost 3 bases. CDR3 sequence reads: CAWTGGDYGYTF. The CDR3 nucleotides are TGTGCCTGGACAGGGGGCGACTATGGCTACACCTTC.

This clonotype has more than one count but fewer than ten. CDR3 sequence (DNA): TGTGCCAGCAGTCACGGGACAGGGGTTCAGCCCCAGCATTTT. This codes for CASSHGTGVQPQHF. The chain recombines TRBV12-3 or TRBV12-4 with TRBJ1-5, with 10 bases aligning to TRBD1. This CDR3 comprises 14 residues. J lost 6 bases, V lost 5 bases, and 4 bases had no gene match.

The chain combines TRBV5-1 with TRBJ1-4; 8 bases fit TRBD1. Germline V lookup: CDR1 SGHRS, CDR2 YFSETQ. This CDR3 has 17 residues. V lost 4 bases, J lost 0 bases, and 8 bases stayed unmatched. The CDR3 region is CASSIGQGLATNEKLFF. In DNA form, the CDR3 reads TGCGCCAGCAGCATAGGACAGGGACTTGCAACTAATGAAAAACTGTTTTTT.

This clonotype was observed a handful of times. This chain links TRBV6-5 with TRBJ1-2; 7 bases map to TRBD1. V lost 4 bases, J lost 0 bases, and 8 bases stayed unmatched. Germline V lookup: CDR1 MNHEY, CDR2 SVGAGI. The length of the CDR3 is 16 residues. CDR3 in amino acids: CASSSGPGQTNYGYTF. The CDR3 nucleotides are TGTGCCAGCAGTTCTGGACCGGGACAGACTAACTATGGCTACACCTTC.

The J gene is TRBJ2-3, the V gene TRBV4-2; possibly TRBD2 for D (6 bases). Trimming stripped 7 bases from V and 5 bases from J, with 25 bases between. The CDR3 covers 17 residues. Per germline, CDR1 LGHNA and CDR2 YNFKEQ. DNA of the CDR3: TGTGCCAGCACCCCGGGGCCTAGCGCTTTAGAAGGAGATACGCAGTATTTT. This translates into CASTPGPSALEGDTQYF.

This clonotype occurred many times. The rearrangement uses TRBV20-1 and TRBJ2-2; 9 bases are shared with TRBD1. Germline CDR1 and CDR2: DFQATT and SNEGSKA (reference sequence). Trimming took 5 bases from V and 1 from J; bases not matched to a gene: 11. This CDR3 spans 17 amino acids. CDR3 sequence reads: CSAPRIPGQGNTGELFF. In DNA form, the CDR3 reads TGCAGTGCTCCCAGAATCCCGGGACAGGGGAACACCGGGGAGCTGTTTTTT.

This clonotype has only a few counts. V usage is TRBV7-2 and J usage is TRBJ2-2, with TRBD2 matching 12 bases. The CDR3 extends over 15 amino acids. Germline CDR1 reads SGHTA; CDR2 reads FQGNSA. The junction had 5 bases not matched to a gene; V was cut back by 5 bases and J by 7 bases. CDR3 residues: CASSVRTSGNGELFF. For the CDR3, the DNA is TGTGCCAGCAGCGTACGGACTAGCGGGAACGGGGAGCTGTTTTTT.

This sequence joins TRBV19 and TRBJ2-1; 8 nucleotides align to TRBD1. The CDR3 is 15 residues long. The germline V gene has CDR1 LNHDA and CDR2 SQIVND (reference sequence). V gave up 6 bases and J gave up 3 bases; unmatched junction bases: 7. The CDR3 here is CASSPDRAHYNEQFF. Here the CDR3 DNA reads TGTGCCAGTAGCCCGGACAGGGCCCACTACAATGAGCAGTTCTTC.

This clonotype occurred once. The CDR3 nucleotides read TGTGCCAGCAGCACGGGACTAGCACAAGAGACCCAGTACTTC. This translates into CASSTGLAQETQYF. The chain is built from TRBV7-9 and TRBJ2-5; 9 positions agree with TRBD2. Unmatched junction bases numbered 3, after V lost 5 bases and J lost 2 bases. CDR1 is SEHNR and CDR2 is FQNEAQ in the germline V gene (reference sequence). The CDR3 has 14 amino acids. Full variable domain (remainder filled in from reference TRBV7-9 and TRBJ2-5): DTGVSQNPRHKITKRGQNVTFRCDPISEHNRLYWYRQTLGQGPEFLTYFQNEAQLEKSRLLSDRFSAERPKGSFSTLEIQRTEQGDSAMYLCASSTGLAQETQYFGPGTRLLVL.

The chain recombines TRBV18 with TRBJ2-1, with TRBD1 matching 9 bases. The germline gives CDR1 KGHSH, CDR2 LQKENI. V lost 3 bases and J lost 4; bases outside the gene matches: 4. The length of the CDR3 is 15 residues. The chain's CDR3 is CASSPMGQGYNEQFF. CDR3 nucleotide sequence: TGTGCCAGCTCACCTATGGGACAGGGATACAATGAGCAGTTCTTC.